The rows below give T cell receptor beta chains drawn from one sample of a study of human T cells and chemical hapten exposure. Each CDR3 protein is one row after TCRdb ran MiXCR on the 5' RACE reads. This table holds 110,000 or so distinct CDR3 sequences, 19% found once. These receptors were collected from a human donor in good health. Each CDR3 is given with its conserved first and last residue. The order of the fields is D gene, V gene, CDR3 length, clone size, J gene, CDR3 DNA, CDR3 protein. The D gene is left open where the match is weak. Only part of the rows carry a size: once, few, many, or a class if the clone is expanded.

NA	TRBV30	15	few	TRBJ1-1	TGTGCCTGGAGCCTCGCGGGAAGGGCCAACACTGAAGCTTTCTTT	CAWSLAGRANTEAFF
NA	TRBV7-3	14	few	TRBJ1-1	TGTGCCAGCAGCCCCCAAGGCCAAGCCACTGAAGCTTTCTTT	CASSPQGQATEAFF
TRBD1	TRBV28	15	NA	TRBJ1-5	TGTGCCAGCAGACCGGGACAGTTCAGACATCAGCCCCAGCATTTT	CASRPGQFRHQPQHF
NA	TRBV9	17	NA	TRBJ2-1	TGTGCCAGCAGCGTAGAACTCTTCATGGGGGCGTGGGATGAGCAGTTCTTC	CASSVELFMGAWDEQFF
NA	TRBV27	17	few	TRBJ2-3	TGTGCCAGCAGCTACTTCTACCCATCTGGTGGCACAGATACGCAGTATTTT	CASSYFYPSGGTDTQYF
NA	TRBV13	15	few	TRBJ1-3	TGTGCCAGCAGCTTCCCGGTTAGCTATGGAAACACCATATATTTT	CASSFPVSYGNTIYF
TRBD1	TRBV6-6	14	few	TRBJ1-6	TGTGCCAGCAGTCTGGACAGGGAAGATTCACCCCTCCACTTT	CASSLDREDSPLHF
TRBD1	TRBV3-1	16	NA	TRBJ2-3	TGTGCCAGCAGCCAAGATCTTGGGACAGGGGGAGATACGCAGTATTTT	CASSQDLGTGGDTQYF
NA	TRBV20-1	15	NA	TRBJ1-6	TGCAGTGCTAGAGATTGGGGGGTCGGCAATTCACCCCTCCACTTT	CSARDWGVGNSPLHF
NA	TRBV15	15	NA	TRBJ2-7	TGTGCCACCAGCAGAGACTTCTCTAGCTCCTACGAGCAGTACTTC	CATSRDFSSSYEQYF
NA	TRBV6-5	14	few	TRBJ2-7	TGTGCCAGCAGGGGGACGGGGAGCTCCTACGAGCAGTACTTC	CASRGTGSSYEQYF
NA	TRBV6-5	16	NA	TRBJ1-2	TGTGCCAGCAGTTACTCGGGGGGGGGAAAGGACTATGGCTACACCTTC	CASSYSGGGKDYGYTF
TRBD2	TRBV20-1	14	few	TRBJ2-7	TGCAGTGCCGCAGGACTAGCGGATACCTACGAGCAGTACTTC	CSAAGLADTYEQYF
NA	TRBV30	14	NA	TRBJ1-5	TGTGCCTGGAGTGTACGGCTGAGCAATCAGCCCCAGCATTTT	CAWSVRLSNQPQHF
NA	TRBV6-2/TRBV6-3	14	few	TRBJ1-1	TGTGCCAGCAGTTACGGGGGAGTGAACACTGAAGCTTTCTTT	CASSYGGVNTEAFF
NA	TRBV12-3/TRBV12-4	14	NA	TRBJ1-4	TGTGCCAGCAGTCTCAGCCCCCTCAATGAAAAACTGTTTTTT	CASSLSPLNEKLFF
TRBD1	TRBV28	18	few	TRBJ2-6	TGTGCCAGCAGTTTACGGCCTCCAGGGGGCACTGGGGCCAACGTCCTGACTTTC	CASSLRPPGGTGANVLTF
NA	TRBV6-2/TRBV6-3	14	NA	TRBJ2-3	TGTGCCAGCACCCTAGGGGGGGACCCAGATACGCAGTATTTT	CASTLGGDPDTQYF
TRBD1	TRBV18	15	NA	TRBJ2-5	TGTGCCAGCTCACCCAGGGGACAGGGGCAAGAGACCCAGTACTTC	CASSPRGQGQETQYF
NA	TRBV5-6	13	few	TRBJ2-7	TGTGCCAGCAGCCGGCCGGTCTCGGGGGAGCAGTACTTC	CASSRPVSGEQYF
TRBD2	TRBV9	17	many	TRBJ2-1	TGTGCCAGCAGCGTACTCGGGGCAAGCGGGAGGTTCAATGAGCAGTTCTTC	CASSVLGASGRFNEQFF
NA	TRBV13	14	NA	TRBJ2-1	TGTGCCAGCACCCTCTTATTGAAGGGAAATGAGCAGTTCTTC	CASTLLLKGNEQFF
NA	TRBV9	13	few	TRBJ2-7	TGTGCCAGCAGCCCGGAGCCGGCCTACGAGCAGTACTTC	CASSPEPAYEQYF
TRBD2	TRBV27	19	few	TRBJ2-7	TGTGCCAGCAGTCGCCCGGGGACTAGCGGGAGCCTTATCTCCTACGAGCAGTACTTC	CASSRPGTSGSLISYEQYF
NA	TRBV7-8	14	few	TRBJ2-1	TGTGCCAGCAGTTTTAGCGGTGCAAACAATGAGCAGTTCTTC	CASSFSGANNEQFF
TRBD1	TRBV12-3/TRBV12-4	16	NA	TRBJ2-5	TGTGCCAGCAGCCTTAGACAGGGTATAAGCCAAGAGACCCAGTACTTC	CASSLRQGISQETQYF
NA	TRBV20-1	12	NA	TRBJ2-7	TGCAGTGCCACAGGGAGCTCCTACGAGCAGTACTTC	CSATGSSYEQYF